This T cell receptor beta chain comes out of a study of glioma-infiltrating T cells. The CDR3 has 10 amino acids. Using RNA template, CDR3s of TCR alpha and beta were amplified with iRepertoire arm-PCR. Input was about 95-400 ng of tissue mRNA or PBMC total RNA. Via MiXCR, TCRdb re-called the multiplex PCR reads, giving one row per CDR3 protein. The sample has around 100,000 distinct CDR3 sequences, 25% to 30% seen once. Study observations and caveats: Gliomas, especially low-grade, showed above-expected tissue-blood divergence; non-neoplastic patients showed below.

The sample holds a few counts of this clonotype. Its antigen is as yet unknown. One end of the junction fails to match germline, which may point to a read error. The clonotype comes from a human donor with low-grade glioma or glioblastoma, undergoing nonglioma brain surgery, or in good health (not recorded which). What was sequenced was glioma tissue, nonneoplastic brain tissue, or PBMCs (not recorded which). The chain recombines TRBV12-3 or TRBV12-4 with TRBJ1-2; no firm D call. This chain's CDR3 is CASSLKKPNF. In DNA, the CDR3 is TGTGCCAGCAGTTTGAAAAAGCCCAACTTC.